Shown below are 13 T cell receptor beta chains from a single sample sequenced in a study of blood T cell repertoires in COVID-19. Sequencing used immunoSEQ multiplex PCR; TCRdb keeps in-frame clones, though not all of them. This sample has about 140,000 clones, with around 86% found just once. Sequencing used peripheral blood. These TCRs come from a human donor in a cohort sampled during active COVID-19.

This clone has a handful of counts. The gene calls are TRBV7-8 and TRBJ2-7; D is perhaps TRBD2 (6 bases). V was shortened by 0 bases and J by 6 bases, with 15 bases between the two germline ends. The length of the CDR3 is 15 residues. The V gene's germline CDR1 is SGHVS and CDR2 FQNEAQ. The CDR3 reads CASSLAGLSSVEQYF. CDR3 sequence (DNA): TGTGCCAGCAGCTTAGCGGGACTCAGCTCTGTCGAGCAGTACTTC.

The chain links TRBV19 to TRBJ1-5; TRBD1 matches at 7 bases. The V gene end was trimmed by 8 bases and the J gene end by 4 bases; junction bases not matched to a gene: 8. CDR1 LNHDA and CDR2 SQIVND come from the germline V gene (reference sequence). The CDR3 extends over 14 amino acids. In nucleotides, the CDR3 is TGTGCCAGTGAAGAGGGGGCGATAAATCAGCCCCAGCATTTT. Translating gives CASEEGAINQPQHF.

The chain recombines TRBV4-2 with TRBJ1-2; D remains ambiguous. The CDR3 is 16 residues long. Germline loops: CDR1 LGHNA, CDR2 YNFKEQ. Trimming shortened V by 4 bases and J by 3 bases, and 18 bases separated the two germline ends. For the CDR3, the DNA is TGTGCCAGCAGCCCCAAACTCGGAGGGCGAGACTATGGCTACACCTTC. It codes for CASSPKLGGRDYGYTF.

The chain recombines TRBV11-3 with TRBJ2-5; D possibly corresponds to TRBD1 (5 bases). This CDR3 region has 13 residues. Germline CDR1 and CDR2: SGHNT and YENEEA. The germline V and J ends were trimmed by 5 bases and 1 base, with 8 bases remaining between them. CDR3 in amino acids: CASSGGAQETQYF. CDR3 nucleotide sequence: TGTGCCAGCAGCGGTGGGGCCCAAGAGACCCAGTACTTC.

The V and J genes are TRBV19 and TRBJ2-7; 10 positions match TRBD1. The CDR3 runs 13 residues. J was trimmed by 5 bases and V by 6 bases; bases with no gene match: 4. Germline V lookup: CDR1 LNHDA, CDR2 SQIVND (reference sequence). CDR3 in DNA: TGTGCCAGTAGGGACAGGGGGAGGAACGAGCAGTACTTC. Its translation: CASRDRGRNEQYF.

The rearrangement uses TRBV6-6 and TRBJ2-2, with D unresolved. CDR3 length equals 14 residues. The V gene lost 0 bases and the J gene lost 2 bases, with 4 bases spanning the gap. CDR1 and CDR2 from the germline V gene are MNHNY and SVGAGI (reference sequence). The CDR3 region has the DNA TGTGCCAGCAGTTACTCCCTCAACACCGGGGAGCTGTTTTTT. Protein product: CASSYSLNTGELFF.

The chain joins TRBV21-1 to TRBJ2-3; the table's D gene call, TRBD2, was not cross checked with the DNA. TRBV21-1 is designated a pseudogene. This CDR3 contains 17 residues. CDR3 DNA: TGTGCCAGCAGCAAATCTGGGACTAGCGGGGGAGCAGATACGCAGTATTTT. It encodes CASSKSGTSGGADTQYF.

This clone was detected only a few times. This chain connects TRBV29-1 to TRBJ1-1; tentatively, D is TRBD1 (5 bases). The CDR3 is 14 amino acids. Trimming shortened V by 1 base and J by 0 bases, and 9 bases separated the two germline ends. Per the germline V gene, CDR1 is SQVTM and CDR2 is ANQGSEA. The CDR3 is CSVEVSGMNTEAFF. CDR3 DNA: TGCAGCGTTGAAGTTTCAGGGATGAACACTGAAGCTTTCTTT.

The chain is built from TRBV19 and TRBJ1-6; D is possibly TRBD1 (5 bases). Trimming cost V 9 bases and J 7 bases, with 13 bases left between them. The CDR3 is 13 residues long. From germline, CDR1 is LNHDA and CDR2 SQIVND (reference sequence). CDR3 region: CASRQGPNSPLHF. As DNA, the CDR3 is TGTGCCAGCCGCCAGGGTCCAAATTCACCCCTCCACTTT.

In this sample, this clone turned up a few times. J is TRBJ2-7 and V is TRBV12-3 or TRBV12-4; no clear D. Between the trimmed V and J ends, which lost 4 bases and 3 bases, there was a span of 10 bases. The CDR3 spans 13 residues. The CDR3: CASSSQTLYEQYF. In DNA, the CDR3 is TGTGCCAGCAGTTCACAGACACTCTACGAGCAGTACTTC.

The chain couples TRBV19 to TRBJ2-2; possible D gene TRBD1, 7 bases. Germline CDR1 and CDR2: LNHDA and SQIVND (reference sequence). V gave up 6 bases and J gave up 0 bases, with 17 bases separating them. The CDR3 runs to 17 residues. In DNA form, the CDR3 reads TGTGCCAGTAGAGGGGCGGGACAGCCTTCGAACACCGGGGAGCTGTTTTTT. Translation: CASRGAGQPSNTGELFF. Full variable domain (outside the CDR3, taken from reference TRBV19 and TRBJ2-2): DGGITQSPKYLFRKEGQNVTLSCEQNLNHDAMYWYRQDPGQGLRLIYYSQIVNDFQKGDIAEGYSVSREKKESFPLTVTSAQKNPTAFYLCASRGAGQPSNTGELFFGEGSRLTVL.

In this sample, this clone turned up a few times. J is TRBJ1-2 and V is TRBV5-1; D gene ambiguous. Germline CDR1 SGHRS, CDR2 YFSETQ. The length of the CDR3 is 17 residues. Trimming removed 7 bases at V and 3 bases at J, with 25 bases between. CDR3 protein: CASLPLRAAPWDYGYTF. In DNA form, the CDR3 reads TGCGCCAGCCTACCCTTGAGGGCAGCCCCATGGGACTATGGCTACACCTTC.

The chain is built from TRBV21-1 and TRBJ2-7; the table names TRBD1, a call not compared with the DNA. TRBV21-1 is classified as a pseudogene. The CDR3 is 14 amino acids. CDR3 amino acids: CASGPGCPSYEQYF. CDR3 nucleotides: TGTGCCAGCGGCCCAGGGTGCCCATCCTACGAGCAGTACTTC.